Listed below are T cell receptor beta chains from one sample, sequenced in a study of CD8 T cells in Susac syndrome. A single record per CDR3 protein comes from TCRdb applying MiXCR to the immunoSEQ multiplex PCR reads. The sample consists of about 140,000 distinct CDR3 sequences, just under 95% of them appearing once. Sequenced input: CD4+ T cells from PBMCs. These receptors were obtained from a human donor with Susac syndrome. The CDR3 runs from the conserved cysteine through the conserved F or W. A D gene is named only where the DNA matches it firmly. Clone size is shown for a subset of rows, as once, few, many or a class of expanded clone.

clone_size: NA; d_call: NA; j_call: TRBJ2-1; v_call: TRBV4-3; cdr3_aa: CASSLHTGYNEQFF; cdr3_nt: TGCGCCAGCAGCCTACACACAGGCTACAATGAGCAGTTCTTC
clone_size: NA; d_call: TRBD1; j_call: TRBJ2-2; v_call: TRBV30; cdr3_aa: CAWTQQGNGELFF; cdr3_nt: TGTGCCTGGACCCAACAGGGGAACGGGGAGCTGTTTTTT
clone_size: NA; d_call: NA; j_call: TRBJ1-1; v_call: TRBV4-1; cdr3_aa: CASSQLIRVWGSDTEAFF; cdr3_nt: TGCGCCAGCAGCCAATTAATCAGGGTTTGGGGTTCGGACACTGAAGCTTTCTTT
clone_size: NA; d_call: NA; j_call: TRBJ2-1; v_call: TRBV7-9; cdr3_aa: CASRWSGTRGYNEQFF; cdr3_nt: TGTGCCAGCAGGTGGTCGGGCACCCGGGGGTACAATGAGCAGTTCTTC
clone_size: NA; d_call: TRBD1; j_call: TRBJ2-7; v_call: TRBV9; cdr3_aa: CASSPPDRDMNEQYF; cdr3_nt: TGTGCCAGCAGCCCGCCGGACAGGGACATGAACGAGCAGTACTTC
clone_size: NA; d_call: TRBD1; j_call: TRBJ1-2; v_call: TRBV7-2; cdr3_aa: CASSLTDRGYGYTF; cdr3_nt: TGTGCCAGCAGCCTTACGGACAGGGGGTATGGCTACACCTTC
clone_size: NA; d_call: NA; j_call: TRBJ1-1; v_call: TRBV12-3/TRBV12-4; cdr3_aa: CASSFSPGVNPEAFF; cdr3_nt: TGTGCCAGCAGTTTTTCCCCAGGGGTGAACCCTGAAGCTTTCTTT
clone_size: NA; d_call: TRBD2; j_call: TRBJ2-5; v_call: TRBV7-2; cdr3_aa: CASSLGGLAGAQETQYF; cdr3_nt: TGTGCCAGCAGCTTAGGGGGACTAGCGGGAGCTCAAGAGACCCAGTACTTC
clone_size: NA; d_call: TRBD1; j_call: TRBJ1-2; v_call: TRBV20-1; cdr3_aa: CSASPGTGRTGGYTF; cdr3_nt: TGCAGTGCCTCCCCCGGGACAGGCCGTACAGGGGGCTACACCTTC
clone_size: NA; d_call: NA; j_call: TRBJ1-1; v_call: TRBV7-8; cdr3_aa: CASSLVTASGAFF; cdr3_nt: TGTGCCAGCAGCTTAGTGACAGCCTCGGGAGCTTTCTTT
clone_size: NA; d_call: TRBD1; j_call: TRBJ2-7; v_call: TRBV20-1; cdr3_aa: CSARDAARQGSNYEQYF; cdr3_nt: TGCAGTGCTAGAGATGCGGCCCGACAGGGTTCAAACTACGAGCAGTACTTC
clone_size: NA; d_call: NA; j_call: TRBJ2-7; v_call: TRBV20-1; cdr3_aa: CSARAVTAGTYEQYF; cdr3_nt: TGCAGTGCTAGAGCCGTCACGGCGGGAACCTACGAGCAGTACTTC
clone_size: NA; d_call: TRBD2; j_call: TRBJ2-5; v_call: TRBV5-6; cdr3_aa: CASSFGLVSETQYF; cdr3_nt: TGTGCCAGCAGCTTCGGACTAGTGAGCGAGACCCAGTACTTC
clone_size: once; d_call: TRBD1; j_call: TRBJ1-2; v_call: TRBV2; cdr3_aa: CASRGDRGRPYGYTF; cdr3_nt: TGTGCCAGCAGGGGGGACAGGGGGCGTCCTTATGGCTACACCTTC
clone_size: NA; d_call: NA; j_call: TRBJ1-2; v_call: TRBV28; cdr3_aa: CASSPGGEYGYTF; cdr3_nt: TGTGCCAGCAGCCCCGGGGGCGAGTATGGCTACACCTTC
clone_size: NA; d_call: NA; j_call: TRBJ2-7; v_call: TRBV10-3; cdr3_aa: CAISESGGPYEQYF; cdr3_nt: TGTGCCATCAGTGAGTCTGGGGGTCCCTACGAGCAGTACTTC
clone_size: NA; d_call: NA; j_call: TRBJ2-4; v_call: TRBV28; cdr3_aa: CASSLQAKNIQYF; cdr3_nt: TGTGCCAGCAGTTTACAAGCCAAAAACATTCAGTACTTC
clone_size: NA; d_call: NA; j_call: TRBJ1-1; v_call: TRBV28; cdr3_aa: CASSLGHTEAFF; cdr3_nt: TGTGCCAGCAGTTTAGGTCACACTGAAGCTTTCTTT
clone_size: NA; d_call: TRBD2; j_call: TRBJ2-3; v_call: TRBV9; cdr3_aa: CASSVGAREWTDTQYF; cdr3_nt: TGTGCCAGCAGCGTAGGCGCGCGGGAGTGGACAGATACGCAGTATTTT
clone_size: few; d_call: NA; j_call: TRBJ2-1; v_call: TRBV6-1; cdr3_aa: CASSESNEQFF; cdr3_nt: TGTGCCAGCAGTGAATCTAATGAGCAGTTCTTC
clone_size: NA; d_call: NA; j_call: TRBJ1-2; v_call: TRBV28; cdr3_aa: CASSVEGYGYTF; cdr3_nt: TGTGCCAGCAGCGTAGAGGGCTATGGCTACACCTTC
clone_size: NA; d_call: NA; j_call: TRBJ2-5; v_call: TRBV9; cdr3_aa: CASSVGATVQETQYF; cdr3_nt: TGTGCCAGCAGCGTAGGGGCAACAGTCCAAGAGACCCAGTACTTC
clone_size: NA; d_call: NA; j_call: TRBJ2-3; v_call: TRBV3-1; cdr3_aa: CASSQFASTDTQYF; cdr3_nt: TGTGCCAGCAGCCAATTTGCTAGCACAGATACGCAGTATTTT
clone_size: NA; d_call: NA; j_call: TRBJ1-2; v_call: TRBV29-1; cdr3_aa: CSVAVSQFPNYGYTF; cdr3_nt: TGCAGCGTTGCCGTATCTCAGTTTCCTAACTATGGCTACACCTTC
clone_size: NA; d_call: NA; j_call: TRBJ1-5; v_call: TRBV29-1; cdr3_aa: CSVVGTDINQPQHF; cdr3_nt: TGCAGCGTTGTGGGGACCGACATCAATCAGCCCCAGCATTTT
clone_size: NA; d_call: TRBD1; j_call: TRBJ1-1; v_call: TRBV6-5; cdr3_aa: CASRLRDRGPAEAFF; cdr3_nt: TGTGCCAGCAGACTCCGGGACAGGGGGCCCGCTGAAGCTTTCTTT
clone_size: NA; d_call: NA; j_call: TRBJ2-1; v_call: TRBV6-1; cdr3_aa: CASNMASYNEQFF; cdr3_nt: TGTGCCAGCAACATGGCCAGCTACAATGAGCAGTTCTTC
clone_size: NA; d_call: NA; j_call: TRBJ2-1; v_call: TRBV9; cdr3_aa: CASSVVLSGEQFF; cdr3_nt: TGTGCCAGCAGCGTAGTACTAAGCGGAGAGCAGTTCTTC
clone_size: NA; d_call: TRBD2; j_call: TRBJ2-1; v_call: TRBV24-1; cdr3_aa: CATSDPGLAGAEQFF; cdr3_nt: TGTGCCACCAGTGACCCGGGACTAGCGGGGGCTGAGCAGTTCTTC
clone_size: once; d_call: TRBD2; j_call: TRBJ2-7; v_call: TRBV3-1; cdr3_aa: CASSARSSGRNEQYF; cdr3_nt: TGTGCCAGCAGCGCCCGGAGCAGCGGGAGGAATGAGCAGTACTTC
clone_size: NA; d_call: TRBD2; j_call: TRBJ2-7; v_call: TRBV11-1; cdr3_aa: CASSPPGLAAYEQYF; cdr3_nt: TGTGCCAGCAGCCCGCCGGGACTAGCGGCCTACGAGCAGTACTTC
clone_size: NA; d_call: TRBD1; j_call: TRBJ1-2; v_call: TRBV20-1; cdr3_aa: CSAQGDGYTF; cdr3_nt: TGCAGTGCCCAGGGGGATGGCTACACCTTC
clone_size: NA; d_call: TRBD2; j_call: TRBJ2-1; v_call: TRBV7-9; cdr3_aa: CASSSGLADYNEQFF; cdr3_nt: TGTGCCAGCAGCTCGGGACTAGCGGACTACAATGAGCAGTTCTTC
clone_size: NA; d_call: NA; j_call: TRBJ2-5; v_call: TRBV29-1; cdr3_aa: CSVAQILQETQYF; cdr3_nt: TGCAGCGTGGCTCAGATTTTGCAAGAGACCCAGTACTTC
clone_size: NA; d_call: NA; j_call: TRBJ1-1; v_call: TRBV20-1; cdr3_aa: CSAEDGTNTEAFF; cdr3_nt: TGCAGTGCAGAAGACGGAACGAACACTGAAGCTTTCTTT
clone_size: NA; d_call: TRBD1; j_call: TRBJ1-6; v_call: TRBV12-3/TRBV12-4; cdr3_aa: CASSLGQGNSPLHF; cdr3_nt: TGTGCCAGCAGTTTGGGACAGGGGAATTCACCCCTCCACTTT
clone_size: NA; d_call: NA; j_call: TRBJ2-4; v_call: TRBV5-6; cdr3_aa: CASSSRGLRGNKNIQYF; cdr3_nt: TGTGCCAGCAGCTCGCGTGGGCTTAGGGGGAACAAAAACATTCAGTACTTC